This TCR beta chain was obtained from a study of T cell repertoires in cytomegalovirus infection (dated by TCRdb to between 2017 and 2020). Notes on the research overall: Donor HLA type was relevant to the analysis, as public TCR beta signatures indicated carriage of CMV infection together with the matching HLA type. Overall study results and their limits: Carriers of CMV infection plus the relevant HLA type were discriminated by the cumulative frequency of public TCR beta family members in the study cohort and in an independent roughly 350-donor cohort. The ex vivo response was dominated by HLA-C-restricted CMV-specific TCR beta clonotypes, which also provided the single most frequent clonotype in two of eight donors.

The CDR3 contains 14 residues, cysteine and phenylalanine counted. The CDR3 DNA has 42 bases and is translated from base 1. V is pared back by 3 bases and J by 4 bases, with 10 bases lying between the germline termini. Reading the germline V gene (reference sequence) gives CDR1 LNHDA and CDR2 SQIVND. Sequencer: Illumina HiSeq 1500. The public reads were reanalyzed by TCRdb: fastp trimming at Q25, MiXCR alignment, in-frame beta chains only. CDR3 protein sequences are deduplicated, and each keeps its most common genes and DNA. Present in this sample are about 360,000 distinct CDR3 sequences, roughly 20% of which were seen just once. 7.5% to 9% of the sample is in the top ten clones. On this clonotype: No cognate antigen has been identified for it. Base qualities are not at hand, and no much larger clone is one base apart.

This receptor was obtained from a human donor in good health (CMV status not recorded). Some clones in this sample may be carry-over from other donors' samples. Sequenced input: PBMCs. The chain joins TRBV19 to TRBJ1-5; the D gene is possibly TRBD1, with 6 bases matching. The CDR3 loop reads CASSMRRGNQPQHF. The DNA sequence is as follows: TGTGCCAGTAGTATGCGGAGGGGGAATCAGCCCCAGCATTTT.